This TCR beta chain comes out of a study of shared clonotypes between healthy human individuals. Germline CDR1 is MDHEN and CDR2 is SYDVKM. The CDR3 runs 13 residues. Trimming shortened V by 2 bases and J by 4 bases, and 8 bases separated the two germline ends. Using immunoSEQ multiplex PCR, the repertoire was profiled, and TCRdb retains in-frame clones only, with some absent. Of some 900,000 clones listed, more than 75% are singletons. The sequence came from a man between 18 and 35 years old in good health. The chain couples TRBV28 to TRBJ2-5; D may be TRBD1 or TRBD2 (5 bases each). Sequenced material: memory CD4+ T cells sorted from blood. Subset of the sample: CD45RA-negative fraction. Here the CDR3 DNA reads TGTGCCAGCAGTTTAGGGGACGGAGAGACCCAGTACTTC. Its protein product is CASSLGDGETQYF.